In this sample, the clone carrying this TCR beta chain turned up many times. These data originate in a study of response to subunit inactivated influenza vaccine. TCRdb fed the RT-PCR reads into MiXCR, producing one record per CDR3 protein. Here the sample spans hundreds of thousands of distinct CDR3 sequences, around 10% being singletons. Germline lookup yields CDR1 SGHRS and CDR2 YFSETQ. The CDR3 loop spans 14 amino acids. V lost 6 bases to trimming and J lost 5 bases; unmatched junction nucleotides: 5. The data were also submitted as part of a second study, on T cells expressing NK-cell markers. Per that study: It was by 5'RACE template switching with UMIs that TCR beta cDNA was made. Cells sorted as CD3+CD56+NKG2C+, CD3+CD56+NKG2C- and CD3+CD56-NKG2C+ T cells supplied the TCR beta repertoires. Dominant NKG2C+ clonotypes made up roughly 1.0-8% of CD8+ T cells in roughly six donors. For a handful of donors, these clonotypes were likewise the leading ones in the CD3+CD56-NKG2C+ fraction.

The sequence derives from a man in his fifties or sixties who received an inactivated influenza vaccine. Sequenced material: PBMCs from blood, taken on the day of vaccination. V and J are TRBV5-1 and TRBJ1-4, with TRBD1 identical over 9 bases. CDR3 residues: CASNSGTGNEKLFF. CDR3 DNA: TGCGCCAGCAATTCCGGGACAGGGAATGAAAAACTGTTTTTT.